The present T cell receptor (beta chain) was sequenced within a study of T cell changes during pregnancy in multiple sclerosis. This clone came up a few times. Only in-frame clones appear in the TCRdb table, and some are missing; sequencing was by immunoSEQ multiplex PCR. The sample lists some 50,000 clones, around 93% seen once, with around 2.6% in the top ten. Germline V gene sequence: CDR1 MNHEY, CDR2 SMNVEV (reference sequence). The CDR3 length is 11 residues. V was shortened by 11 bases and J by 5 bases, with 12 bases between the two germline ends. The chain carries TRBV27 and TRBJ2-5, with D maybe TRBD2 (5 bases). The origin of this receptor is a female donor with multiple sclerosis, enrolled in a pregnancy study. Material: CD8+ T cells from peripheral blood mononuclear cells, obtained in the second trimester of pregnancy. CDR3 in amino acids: CAVHSGETQYF. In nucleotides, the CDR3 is TGTGCCGTCCACTCGGGGGAGACCCAGTACTTC.